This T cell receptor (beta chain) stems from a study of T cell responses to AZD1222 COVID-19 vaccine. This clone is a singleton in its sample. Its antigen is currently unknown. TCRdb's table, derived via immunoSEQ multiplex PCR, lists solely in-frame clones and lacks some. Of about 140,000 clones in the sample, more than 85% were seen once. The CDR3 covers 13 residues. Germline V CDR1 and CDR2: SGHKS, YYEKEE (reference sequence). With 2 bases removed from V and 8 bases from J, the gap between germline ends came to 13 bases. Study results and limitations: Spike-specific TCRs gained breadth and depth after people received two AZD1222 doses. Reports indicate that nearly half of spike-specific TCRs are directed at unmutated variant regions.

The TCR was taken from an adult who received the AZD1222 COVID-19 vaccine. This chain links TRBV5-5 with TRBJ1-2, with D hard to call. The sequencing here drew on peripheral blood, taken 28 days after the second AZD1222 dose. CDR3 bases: TGTGCCAGCAGCTTATACACGGAGGGAGGCTACACCTTC. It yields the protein CASSLYTEGGYTF.